What follows describes a single T cell receptor (beta chain). The target antigen is unknown. The data were taken from a study of shared clonotypes between healthy human individuals. Only in-frame clones appear in the TCRdb table, and some are missing; sequencing was by immunoSEQ multiplex PCR. The sample has about 1.4 million clones; roughly 96% are singletons. Study-wide findings and caveats: The four-donor shared clonotypes exceeded non-shared clonotypes in generation probability, with non-shared ones scoring lower.

The healthy adult donors were HIV-negative and reported no recent acute infections or vaccinations. Trimming at V came to 4 bases and at J to 5 bases, leaving 5 bases not matched to a gene. Germline V CDR1 and CDR2: SGHDN, FVKESK. This CDR3 region has 15 residues. This receptor was obtained from a man aged 25 to 40 in good health. The specimen sequenced was naive CD4+ T cells sorted from blood. Subset reported: CD45RA+ positively selected. The chain has TRBV14 and TRBJ2-3, with TRBD2 identical over 11 bases. CDR3: CASSPLLAGVDTQYF. As DNA, the CDR3 is TGTGCCAGCAGCCCCCTACTAGCGGGAGTAGATACGCAGTATTTT.